The 23 T cell receptor beta chains presented below share a single source sample, sequenced in a study of vaccination effects on CD4 cells after COVID-19. These receptors lack a known antigen. Sequencing was performed with immunoSEQ multiplex PCR; in TCRdb, only in-frame clones are kept and a portion is missing. The sample contains more than 25,000 clones, roughly 80% of which appear only once. Antigen-specific CD4+ T cell clonotypes were called by their expansion after viral peptide-pool culture in ViraFEST. Subsequent to a culture period of 10 days, CD4+ T cells were isolated. It was two doses of either the BNT162b2 or mRNA-1273 vaccine that participants received. The sequencing used CD4+ T cells from PBMCs cultured with HCoV-229E spike peptides, collected after COVID-19 vaccination. The origin of the receptors is a human donor who received a COVID-19 vaccine.

This clone was counted once. This chain connects TRBV6-6 to TRBJ2-1, with unresolved D. The V gene's germline CDR1 is MNHNY and CDR2 SVGAGI (reference sequence). CDR3 length equals 14 residues. V lost 2 bases and J lost 9, with 14 bases in between. The DNA of the CDR3 is TGTGCCAGCAGTTACGACGGTTCTGTTGGTGAGCAGTTCTTC. Its translation is CASSYDGSVGEQFF.

The chain links TRBV5-4 to TRBJ1-6, with 7 bases that match TRBD1. This CDR3 is 16 amino acids long. The J segment lost 5 bases and the V segment lost 0 bases, leaving 5 bases of the junction unmatched. Per the germline V gene, CDR1 is SGHNT and CDR2 is YYREEE (reference sequence). The CDR3 bases are TGTGCCAGCAGCTTGGAGACAGGGTCAAATAATTCACCCCTCCACTTT. Translation gives CASSLETGSNNSPLHF.

The rearrangement joins TRBV19 to TRBJ1-3; 12 positions match TRBD1. Trimming took 9 bases from V and 4 from J; bases not matched to a gene: 4. The CDR3 covers 14 residues. Germline V gene data show CDR1 as LNHDA and CDR2 as SQIVND (reference sequence). The CDR3 DNA sequence: TGTGCCAGCGGGGACAGGGGGCACGGAAACACCATATATTTT. Amino acids: CASGDRGHGNTIYF.

The chain links TRBV3-1 (or the pseudogene TRBV3-2) to TRBJ2-7, with D possibly being TRBD1 (6 bases). The CDR3 has 16 residues. Trimming took 0 bases from V and 1 from J, leaving 13 bases between them. Per germline, CDR1 LGHDT and CDR2 YNNKEL (reference sequence). The CDR3 DNA reads as TGTGCCAGCAGCCAAGATGCCGGGACACTATCCTACGAGCAGTACTTC. Translated, it gives CASSQDAGTLSYEQYF.

The V call is TRBV7-6, the J call TRBJ2-1, with TRBD2 identical over 13 bases. The CDR3 consists of 16 residues. V gave up 1 base and J gave up 5 bases; unmatched junction bases: 2. Germline CDR1 is SGHVS and CDR2 is FNYEAQ. DNA of the CDR3: TGTGCCAGCAGCTTAGTTGGGACTAGCGGGGACAATGAGCAGTTCTTC. Translated: CASSLVGTSGDNEQFF.

The chain is built from TRBV21-1 and TRBJ1-3; the D segment call TRBD1 is taken from the table without a DNA check. TRBV21-1 counts as a pseudogene. The CDR3 is made up of 16 amino acids. The CDR3 bases are TGTGCCAGCAGCTCCCGCAGGGGGGACTCTGGAAACACCATATATTTT. The encoded protein is CASSSRRGDSGNTIYF.

J is TRBJ2-7 and V is TRBV4-1; D uncertain. Trimming removed 4 bases from V and 2 bases from J, with 21 bases in between. This CDR3 contains 17 residues. CDR1 is MGHRA, CDR2 YSYEKL, per germline. In DNA, the CDR3 is TGCGCCAGCAGCCTAAACCGTCGGACGGATGCTACCTACGAGCAGTACTTC. It yields the protein CASSLNRRTDATYEQYF.

The chain links TRBV19 to TRBJ2-7; 10 bases agree with TRBD2. Trimming at V came to 3 bases and at J to 4 bases, leaving 9 bases not matched to a gene. This CDR3 is built from 16 residues. Germline V gene sequence: CDR1 LNHDA, CDR2 SQIVND (reference sequence). The CDR3 DNA reads as TGTGCCAGTAGTATGGGCCTAGCGGGAGTTTCTTACGAGCAGTACTTC. Protein: CASSMGLAGVSYEQYF. The full variable domain, rest sourced from reference TRBV19 and TRBJ2-7, is DGGITQSPKYLFRKEGQNVTLSCEQNLNHDAMYWYRQDPGQGLRLIYYSQIVNDFQKGDIAEGYSVSREKKESFPLTVTSAQKNPTAFYLCASSMGLAGVSYEQYFGPGTRLTVT.

The V and J genes are TRBV6-4 and TRBJ2-3; 9 positions agree with TRBD1. Germline assignment: CDR1 MRHNA and CDR2 SNTAGT. After removal of 3 bases from V and 0 bases from J, the junction contained 4 bases not matched to a gene. The CDR3 totals 16 residues. CDR3 in DNA: TGTGCCAGCAGTGAGGGACAGGGCGGGAGCACAGATACGCAGTATTTT. Protein product: CASSEGQGGSTDTQYF.

The rearrangement uses TRBV10-3 and TRBJ2-7, with a weak D call TRBD1 (6 bases). This CDR3 has 15 amino acids. V shed 6 bases and J shed 0 bases, with 15 bases lying between them. CDR1 and CDR2 from the germline V gene are ENHRY and SYGVKD. The CDR3 nucleotides read TGTGCCATCAGGGGGTCGGGACAATTCTCCTACGAGCAGTACTTC. Translated: CAIRGSGQFSYEQYF.

This rearrangement joins TRBV30 to TRBJ1-5; D is uncertain. The V end lost 1 base, the J end lost 4 bases, and 8 bases lay between the germline ends. The CDR3 totals 13 residues. Germline loops: CDR1 GTSNPN, CDR2 SVGIG (reference sequence). CDR3 nucleotides: TGTGCCTGGAGTGATTCGGGGAATCAGCCCCAGCATTTT. Amino acid sequence: CAWSDSGNQPQHF.

The V call is TRBV11-2, the J call TRBJ2-3; 9 bases match TRBD2. The V segment lost 8 bases and the J segment 0 bases; nucleotides outside the gene matches: 9. The CDR3 is 16 residues long. Germline V gene lookup returns CDR1 SGHAT and CDR2 FQNNGV. CDR3 bases: TGTGCCAGCGATAGCGGGAGTCTTTATAGCACAGATACGCAGTATTTT. It codes for CASDSGSLYSTDTQYF.

The chain joins TRBV18 to TRBJ1-5, with no clear D. The CDR3 covers 14 residues. Germline values: CDR1 KGHSH, CDR2 LQKENI. Trimming removed 4 bases at V and 0 bases at J, with 7 bases between. The CDR3 reads CASSREHSNQPQHF. The CDR3 bases are TGTGCCAGCTCACGAGAACATAGCAATCAGCCCCAGCATTTT.

As DNA, the CDR3 is TGTGCCTGGAGTCTCGTCGTCAGGGAGCTGTTTTTT. As protein: CAWSLVVRELFF. This chain uses TRBV30 with TRBJ2-2; D gene ambiguous. CDR3 size: 12 residues. CDR1 GTSNPN and CDR2 SVGIG come from the germline V gene (reference sequence). The germline V and J ends were trimmed by 2 bases and 9 bases, with 10 bases remaining between them.

The J gene is TRBJ2-5, the V gene TRBV19; 9 bases are shared with TRBD2. This CDR3 is built from 14 residues. Germline V CDR1 and CDR2: LNHDA, SQIVND (reference sequence). V lost 8 bases and J lost 3; bases outside the gene matches: 7. DNA for the CDR3: TGTGCCAGTTCCCGGACTAGCGCTAAAGAGACCCAGTACTTC. Translating gives CASSRTSAKETQYF.

The chain has TRBV10-1 and TRBJ2-5; weak D call: TRBD2 (5 bases). Germline V lookup: CDR1 WNHNN, CDR2 SYGVQD (reference sequence). Trimming stripped 7 bases from V and 2 bases from J, with 20 bases between. The CDR3 covers 16 residues. The DNA for the CDR3 is TGCGCCAGCACTCCAGGAGCGGTACAGAAACAAGAGACCCAGTACTTC. Translating gives CASTPGAVQKQETQYF.

CDR3 bases: TGTGCCAGCAGCCCCAGGGGGCCCGTAAGTCAGCCCCAGCATTTT. Its translation: CASSPRGPVSQPQHF. The chain uses TRBV5-6 and TRBJ1-5, with 8 bases identical to TRBD1. The germline V gene has CDR1 SGHDT and CDR2 YYEEEE. Trimming removed 4 bases from V and 6 bases from J; junction bases left unmatched: 9. This CDR3 has 15 residues.

The chain is built from TRBV10-3 and TRBJ2-6, with D perhaps TRBD2 (6 bases). The CDR3 length is 14 residues. Germline values: CDR1 ENHRY, CDR2 SYGVKD. V was trimmed by 11 bases and J by 1 base, leaving 12 bases between them. CDR3 bases: TGTGCCGCGTGGGGGGAGTCTGGGGCCAACGTCCTGACTTTC. This encodes CAAWGESGANVLTF.

In DNA, the CDR3 is TGTGCCAGCAGGAGTTTACAGGGGAACACTGAAGCTTTCTTT. Protein product: CASRSLQGNTEAFF. V is TRBV6-6 and J is TRBJ1-1; tentatively, D is TRBD1 (6 bases). Trimming stripped 6 bases from V and 1 base from J, with 12 bases between. The CDR3 runs 14 residues. CDR1 and CDR2 from the germline V gene are MNHNY and SVGAGI (reference sequence).

The V gene is TRBV6-2 or TRBV6-3, the J gene TRBJ1-5; D is unresolved. V was clipped by 5 bases and J by 0 bases, with 5 bases between them. This CDR3 has 13 amino acids. Germline V lookup: CDR1 MNHEY, CDR2 SVGEGT. CDR3 nucleotide sequence: TGTGCCAGCAGTGGGGATAGCAATCAGCCCCAGCATTTT. Its protein product is CASSGDSNQPQHF.

The rearrangement joins TRBV4-1 to TRBJ1-1, with TRBD1 as a possible D gene (6 bases). CDR1 and CDR2 (germline): MGHRA, YSYEKL. V lost 8 bases, J lost 4 bases, and 20 bases lay in between. The CDR3 sequence is 15 residues long. Here the CDR3 reads CASQSQGSRRTEAFF. As DNA, the CDR3 is TGCGCCAGCCAGTCGCAGGGGTCCAGGCGCACTGAAGCTTTCTTT.

The rearrangement uses TRBV5-1 and TRBJ2-3; 8 positions match TRBD2. In germline, CDR1 is SGHRS, CDR2 YFSETQ. The CDR3 is 17 residues long. With 1 base clipped from V and 4 bases from J, the junction kept 11 bases outside the gene matches. Here the CDR3 reads CASSLFLSSGRADTQYF. CDR3 DNA sequence: TGCGCCAGCAGCTTGTTTTTATCCAGCGGGAGAGCAGATACGCAGTATTTT.

The genes are TRBV7-2 and TRBJ2-7, with 8 bases fitting TRBD1. This CDR3 has 14 residues. Germline V CDR1 and CDR2: SGHTA, FQGNSA. Germline trimming cut 4 bases from V and 3 bases from J; bases unmatched to any gene: 5. The CDR3 loop reads CASSSGTGYYEQYF. The CDR3, as DNA: TGTGCCAGCAGCTCAGGGACAGGTTACTACGAGCAGTACTTC.